Here is one T cell receptor (beta chain) with its context. Authors' data handling: Nucleated cell number was recorded as an estimate derived from reference gene primer amplification. Assay used: immunoSEQ multiplex PCR; TCRdb lists only in-frame clones, some missing. D and trimming come from the DNA, and the V and J calls and clone size come from that table. Here the sample spans around 60,000 clones, over 70% being singletons. This record belongs to a study of blood T cell repertoires in COVID-19. Overall study context: Italy, Spain and the United States were the sources of the convalescent and acute COVID-19 samples. The analysed material was cDNA or gDNA that came from T cells, B-cell-depleted T cells, or PBMCs.

CDR3 length: 14 residues. Per germline, CDR1 ENHRY and CDR2 SYGVKD. The V end was cut by 0 bases, the J end by 5 bases, with 10 bases between. The J gene is TRBJ1-1, the V gene TRBV10-3; D gene unclear. The TCR comes from a woman between 50 and 59 years old with active or convalescent COVID-19. The sample consisted of peripheral blood. Here the CDR3 reads CAISESTGRTEAFF. CDR3 DNA: TGTGCCATCAGTGAGTCGACGGGGAGGACTGAAGCTTTCTTT.